The 30 T cell receptor beta chains reported below all come from one sample, sequenced in a study of beta chain features in type 1 diabetes. Study-level results: Moderate but significant shortening of TCRB CDR3s was recorded in all four CD4+ subsets from Type 1 diabetes patients.

Sequenced material consisted of expressed TCRB transcripts (all of the isolated RNA was reverse transcribed). Using immunoSEQ multiplex PCR, the repertoire was profiled, and TCRdb retains in-frame clones only, with some absent. The table has hundreds of thousands of clones, 13% seen once. These TCRs are of unknown antigen specificity. Sequencing was performed on naive CD4+ T cells from blood. The receptors come from a man between 18 and 29 years old with type 1 diabetes.

This clone was counted a few times. The chain couples TRBV5-4 to TRBJ1-6, with 9 bases identical to TRBD1. CDR3 length: 12 residues. The germline V gene has CDR1 SGHNT and CDR2 YYREEE (reference sequence). The V and J ends lost 0 bases and 15 bases, in that order; junction bases with no gene match: 1. The CDR3 DNA follows: TGTGCCAGCAGCTTGGAGGACAGGGGCCTCCACTTT. Translated: CASSLEDRGLHF.

V gene TRBV5-1 combines with J gene TRBJ1-1; 8 positions match TRBD1. There are 14 residues in the CDR3. V was pared by 3 bases and J by 4 bases, with 5 bases of the junction left unmatched. Per the germline V gene, CDR1 is SGHRS and CDR2 is YFSETQ. CDR3 sequence (DNA): TGCGCCAGCAGCTGGGGACAGGCGGGCACTGAAGCTTTCTTT. This encodes CASSWGQAGTEAFF.

This clone was counted only a few times. The rearrangement links TRBV29-1 to TRBJ1-1, with 9 positions matching TRBD1. Germline assignment: CDR1 SQVTM and CDR2 ANQGSEA. V dropped 1 base and J dropped 1; count of bases not matched to a gene: 1. This CDR3 is built from 14 residues. The CDR3 DNA reads as TGCAGCGTTGAAGTGACAGGGGGGAACACTGAAGCTTTCTTT. As protein: CSVEVTGGNTEAFF.

The sample holds a few counts of this clone. The V gene is TRBV27, the J gene TRBJ2-1; D unresolved. The CDR3 sequence is 13 residues long. From germline, CDR1 is MNHEY and CDR2 SMNVEV (reference sequence). V was clipped by 5 bases and J by 0 bases, with 5 bases between them. The CDR3 loop reads CASSTSSYNEQFF. CDR3 DNA sequence: TGTGCCAGCAGTACAAGCTCCTACAATGAGCAGTTCTTC.

The chain uses TRBV5-6 and TRBJ1-6; D not resolved. V was pared by 4 bases and J by 10 bases, with 12 bases between. CDR3 size: 13 residues. Per germline, CDR1 SGHDT and CDR2 YYEEEE. DNA for the CDR3: TGTGCCAGCAGCGGGTGGGGAGACTCACCCCTCCACTTT. Its translation is CASSGWGDSPLHF.

The V and J genes are TRBV15 and TRBJ2-2; TRBD1 aligns across 8 bases. The V segment lost 2 bases and the J segment 2 bases; nucleotides outside the gene matches: 1. CDR3 length: 15 amino acids. Germline V CDR1 and CDR2: LNHNV, YYDKDF (reference sequence). The CDR3 loop is CATSRQGANTGELFF. DNA of the CDR3: TGTGCCACCAGCAGACAGGGGGCCAACACCGGGGAGCTGTTTTTT. The full variable domain, completed using reference TRBV15 and TRBJ2-2, is DAMVIQNPRYQVTQFGKPVTLSCSQTLNHNVMYWYQQKSSQAPKLLFHYYDKDFNNEADTPDNFQSRRPNTSFCFLDIRSPGLGDTAMYLCATSRQGANTGELFFGEGSRLTVL.

V is TRBV7-9 and J is TRBJ2-6; D may correspond to TRBD1 or TRBD2 (5 bases each). The CDR3 runs 17 residues. The germline V and J ends were trimmed by 0 bases and 2 bases, with 11 bases remaining between them. Germline values: CDR1 SEHNR, CDR2 FQNEAQ (reference sequence). CDR3 residues: CASSLAGVTPGANVLTF. CDR3 nucleotides: TGTGCCAGCAGCTTAGCGGGGGTTACACCTGGGGCCAACGTCCTGACTTTC.

The chain recombines TRBV5-5 with TRBJ2-2, with D maybe TRBD1 (5 bases). CDR1 SGHKS and CDR2 YYEKEE come from the germline V gene (reference sequence). The CDR3 length is 14 residues. The ends were cut back, 3 bases at V and 2 bases at J, with 8 bases in the middle. The DNA for the CDR3 is TGTGCCAGCAGCTACAGGATTAACACCGGGGAGCTGTTTTTT. Amino acids: CASSYRINTGELFF. Drawing the rest from reference TRBV5-5 and TRBJ2-2, the complete variable domain is DAGVTQSPTHLIKTRGQQVTLRCSPISGHKSVSWYQQVLGQGPQFIFQYYEKEERGRGNFPDRFSARQFPNYSSELNVNALLLGDSALYLCASSYRINTGELFFGEGSRLTVL.

This clone was seen more than once but under ten times. V gene TRBV25-1 combines with J gene TRBJ1-6; D remains ambiguous. V gave up 4 bases and J gave up 11 bases, with 9 bases separating them. The CDR3 covers 12 residues. Germline V gives CDR1 MGHDK, CDR2 SYGVNS. Here the CDR3 DNA reads TGTGCCAGCAGTGTCTGGGAAGCACCCCTCCACTTT. Amino acids: CASSVWEAPLHF.

In regard to this clone: The same CDR3 can be traced to other DNA sequences in this sample. The DNA for the CDR3 is TGTGCCAGCTCACCTTCGGATACGCAGTATTTT. Protein sequence: CASSPSDTQYF. The chain employs TRBV18 and TRBJ2-3; no clear D gene. The CDR3 loop spans 11 amino acids. Trimming pared 3 bases from V and 6 bases from J, leaving 4 bases between. Germline V gives CDR1 KGHSH, CDR2 LQKENI.

There are a few counts of this clone. This chain joins TRBV6-5 and TRBJ1-5; tentatively, D is TRBD1 (5 bases). The length of the CDR3 is 14 residues. V lost 8 bases, J lost 4 bases, and 15 bases lay in between. Germline V CDR1 and CDR2: MNHEY, SVGAGI. The CDR3 region has the DNA TGTGCCAGCCGGCGCGGGGCAGATAATCAGCCCCAGCATTTT. It specifies CASRRGADNQPQHF.

The genes are TRBV19 and TRBJ2-4; D is unclear. Between the trimmed V and J ends, which lost 8 bases and 1 base, there was a span of 15 bases. Per germline, CDR1 LNHDA and CDR2 SQIVND (reference sequence). CDR3 length equals 15 residues. CDR3 loop: CASEDGSFAKNIQYF. CDR3 DNA sequence: TGTGCCAGTGAGGACGGGTCTTTTGCCAAAAACATTCAGTACTTC. Full variable domain (rest looked up from reference TRBV19 and TRBJ2-4): DGGITQSPKYLFRKEGQNVTLSCEQNLNHDAMYWYRQDPGQGLRLIYYSQIVNDFQKGDIAEGYSVSREKKESFPLTVTSAQKNPTAFYLCASEDGSFAKNIQYFGAGTRLSVL.

This clone was seen more than once but under ten times. The V call is TRBV7-6, the J call TRBJ1-1; 9 bases match TRBD1. Germline lookup yields CDR1 SGHVS and CDR2 FNYEAQ. The CDR3 is 14 amino acids. After removal of 5 bases from V and 5 bases from J, the junction contained 6 bases not matched to a gene. Here the CDR3 DNA reads TGTGCCAGCAGCCCCCGGGACAGGGTGACTGAAGCTTTCTTT. It yields the protein CASSPRDRVTEAFF.

V usage is TRBV7-9 and J usage is TRBJ1-2; D is uncertain. The germline V gene encodes CDR1 SEHNR and CDR2 FQNEAQ (reference sequence). The V end was cut by 4 bases, the J end by 4 bases, with 16 bases between. The CDR3 spans 15 residues. This CDR3 is CASSSPILTLYGYTF. In nucleotides, the CDR3 is TGTGCCAGCAGCTCTCCGATTTTAACCCTCTATGGCTACACCTTC.

V gene TRBV29-1 combines with J gene TRBJ1-3; D is ambiguous. Trimming cost V 4 bases and J 0 bases, with 4 bases left between them. CDR1 and CDR2 from the germline V gene are SQVTM and ANQGSEA. This CDR3 has 12 amino acids. The CDR3 spells CSVGRSGNTIYF. Here the CDR3 DNA reads TGCAGCGTTGGTCGCTCTGGAAACACCATATATTTT.

A few counts support this clone. V is TRBV7-2 and J is TRBJ1-6, with 7 bases lining up with TRBD1. CDR1 and CDR2 from the germline V gene are SGHTA and FQGNSA. This CDR3 region has 11 residues. With V trimmed by 4 bases and J by 13 bases, 1 base remained unmatched. The CDR3 spells CASSSTGPLHF. In DNA form, the CDR3 reads TGTGCCAGCAGCTCGACAGGGCCCCTCCACTTT.

This clone was seen a few times. The chain joins TRBV9 to TRBJ1-2, with unresolved D. Germline CDR1 is SGDLS and CDR2 is YYNGEE. This CDR3 region has 15 residues. V dropped 1 base and J dropped 4 bases, with 14 bases sitting between them. In DNA, the CDR3 is TGTGCCAGCAGCGTAATGTCCGACATTACCTATGGCTACACCTTC. Translated, it gives CASSVMSDITYGYTF.

This clone has only a few counts. The gene calls are TRBV30 and TRBJ2-7; 7 bases map to TRBD1. Germline assignment: CDR1 GTSNPN and CDR2 SVGIG (reference sequence). This CDR3 has 15 amino acids. The junction had 7 bases not matched to a gene; V was cut back by 0 bases and J by 2 bases. The CDR3 reads CAWSVSGQMTYEQYF. The CDR3 DNA reads TGTGCCTGGAGTGTATCGGGACAGATGACCTACGAGCAGTACTTC. The variable domain in full, completed from reference TRBV30 and TRBJ2-7, reads SQTIHQWPATLVQPVGSPLSLECTVEGTSNPNLYWYRQAAGRGLQLLFYSVGIGQISSEVPQNLSASRPQDRQFILSSKKLLLSDSGFYLCAWSVSGQMTYEQYFGPGTRLTVT.

This clone was found a few times. The chain combines TRBV10-3 with TRBJ1-2; the match to TRBD1 covers 7 bases. The CDR3 length is 14 residues. Trimming removed 10 bases from V and 2 bases from J; junction bases left unmatched: 10. The germline CDR1 and CDR2 sequences are ENHRY and SYGVKD. DNA for the CDR3: TGTGCCACCCGACAGGGAGGTAGGAACTATGGCTACACCTTC. This sequence encodes CATRQGGRNYGYTF.

This clone has only a few counts. This chain joins TRBV10-3 and TRBJ1-1; D is unresolved. CDR1 and CDR2 (germline): ENHRY, SYGVKD. V lost 0 bases and J 11 bases, leaving 13 bases between the germline ends. The CDR3 is 13 residues long. The DNA for the CDR3 is TGTGCCATCAGTGAGTCGTTGGACTTCGGGGCTTTCTTT. Translating it yields CAISESLDFGAFF.

This clone was seen a handful of times. The chain joins TRBV11-3 to TRBJ1-2; the D gene is possibly TRBD1 (5 bases). Germline CDR1 and CDR2: SGHNT and YENEEA. The CDR3 consists of 14 residues. The V and J ends lost 5 bases and 7 bases respectively, with 17 bases between them. Written as DNA, the CDR3 is TGTGCCAGCAGCATCGGAGGGCAGGGTGGTGGCTACACCTTC. Encoded protein: CASSIGGQGGGYTF.

The CDR3 is CASSVTGGTGSKEQFF. As DNA, the CDR3 is TGTGCCAGCAGCGTAACGGGTGGGACAGGCTCTAAAGAGCAGTTCTTC. V gene TRBV9 combines with J gene TRBJ2-1; TRBD1 matches 8 bases. The CDR3 runs 16 residues. With V trimmed by 1 base and J by 10 bases, 13 bases remained unmatched. The germline gives CDR1 SGDLS, CDR2 YYNGEE.

The gene calls are TRBV4-1 and TRBJ1-1, with unresolved D. The CDR3 totals 13 residues. The V gene's germline CDR1 is MGHRA and CDR2 YSYEKL. The V end lost 4 bases, the J end lost 3 bases, and 9 bases lay between the germline ends. CDR3: CASSPIRDTEAFF. CDR3 nucleotides: TGCGCCAGCAGCCCTATTAGGGACACTGAAGCTTTCTTT.

There are a few counts of this clone. The chain joins TRBV19 to TRBJ1-1, with unresolved D. The V gene's germline CDR1 is LNHDA and CDR2 SQIVND (reference sequence). The CDR3 runs to 12 residues. Trimming shortened V by 4 bases and J by 4 bases, and 7 bases separated the two germline ends. The CDR3 sequence: CASSRGSTEAFF. CDR3 nucleotide sequence: TGTGCCAGTAGTAGAGGATCCACTGAAGCTTTCTTT.

This clone was counted between two and nine times. V usage is TRBV29-1 and J usage is TRBJ2-3; 13 nucleotides align to TRBD2. V lost 4 bases, J lost 5 bases, and 12 bases stayed unmatched. The CDR3 is 17 residues long. In germline, CDR1 is SQVTM, CDR2 ANQGSEA. The CDR3 protein is CSVVVTSGGPPLDTQYF. The CDR3 region has the DNA TGCAGCGTTGTGGTGACTAGCGGGGGGCCCCCCCTAGATACGCAGTATTTT.

V gene TRBV7-7 combines with J gene TRBJ2-7; no reliable D call. V was shortened by 5 bases and J by 2 bases, with 13 bases between the two germline ends. This CDR3 is built from 14 residues. Germline CDR1 is SSHAT and CDR2 is FNYEAQ (reference sequence). As DNA, the CDR3 is TGTGCCAGCAGCCCAGGCTTAACGGCCTACGAGCAGTACTTC. Its translation is CASSPGLTAYEQYF.

This chain joins TRBV28 and TRBJ1-1; the D gene is possibly TRBD1 (5 bases). There are 13 residues in the CDR3. Germline loops: CDR1 MDHEN, CDR2 SYDVKM. Trimming shortened V by 5 bases and J by 0 bases, and 7 bases separated the two germline ends. DNA for the CDR3: TGTGCCAGCAGTATCAGGGTGAACACTGAAGCTTTCTTT. It specifies CASSIRVNTEAFF.

The rearrangement links TRBV6-1 to TRBJ1-4, with 9 bases identical to TRBD1. The CDR3 sequence is 14 residues long. V lost 6 bases and J lost 8; bases outside the gene matches: 7. CDR1 is MNHNS, CDR2 SASEGT, per germline. Here the CDR3 reads CASRTGTGREKLFF. The CDR3 DNA reads as TGTGCCAGCAGGACCGGGACAGGGAGGGAAAAACTGTTTTTT.

The gene calls are TRBV7-8 and TRBJ1-2; no firm D call. The CDR3 is 15 amino acids. The V end was cut by 4 bases, the J end by 5 bases, with 17 bases between. Germline V gene sequence: CDR1 SGHVS, CDR2 FQNEAQ. In DNA, the CDR3 is TGTGCCAGCAGCTCGGGGAAGGCTCCCTCGTATGGCTACACCTTC. Translated, it gives CASSSGKAPSYGYTF.

The chain carries TRBV18 and TRBJ2-3; 9 nucleotides line up with TRBD1. The V segment lost 5 bases and the J segment 3 bases; nucleotides outside the gene matches: 9. The CDR3 spans 16 residues. Germline CDR1 and CDR2: KGHSH and LQKENI. The CDR3 spells CASSAPGTGYTDTQYF. The CDR3 region has the DNA TGTGCCAGCTCAGCTCCCGGGACAGGGTATACAGATACGCAGTATTTT. Together with reference TRBV18 and TRBJ2-3, the CDR3 gives the full variable domain: NAGVMQNPRHLVRRRGQEARLRCSPMKGHSHVYWYRQLPEEGLKFMVYLQKENIIDESGMPKERFSAEFPKEGPSILRIQQVVRGDSAAYFCASSAPGTGYTDTQYFGPGTRLTVL.